This TCR beta chain came from a study of OX40 agonist ivuxolimab in advanced cancers. About the research overall: The mean age was roughly 60 years, ranging from about 20 to 85, with more than 70% of participants male. Three patients had partial responses: one hepatocellular carcinoma, two cutaneous melanoma.

This clone was detected only once. Only in-frame clones appear in the TCRdb table, and some are missing; sequencing was by immunoSEQ multiplex PCR. The sample yields about 140,000 clones, roughly 91% seen once. With 0 bases removed from V and 3 bases from J, the gap between germline ends came to 12 bases. The CDR3 consists of 16 residues. CDR1 and CDR2 (germline): LNHDA, SQIVND (reference sequence). The sequence came from an adult with an advanced solid tumor such as melanoma, head and neck, liver or kidney cancer. The chain joins TRBV19 to TRBJ2-1, with unresolved D. The specimen comprised CD4+ or CD8+ T cells sorted from blood, sampled in a trial of the OX40 agonist ivuxolimab. Here the CDR3 DNA reads TGTGCCAGTAGTATAGAGCCCTCCGTAATCTACAATGAGCAGTTCTTC. It codes for CASSIEPSVIYNEQFF.